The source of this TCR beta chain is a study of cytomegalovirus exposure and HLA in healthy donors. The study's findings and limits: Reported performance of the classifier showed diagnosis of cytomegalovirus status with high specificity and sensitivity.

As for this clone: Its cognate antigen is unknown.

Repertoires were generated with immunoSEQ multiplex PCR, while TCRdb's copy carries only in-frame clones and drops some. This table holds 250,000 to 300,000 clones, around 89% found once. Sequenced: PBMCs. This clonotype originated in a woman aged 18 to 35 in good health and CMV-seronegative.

The CDR3 region is CASRQDRGVGYEQYF. CDR3 nucleotide sequence: TGTGCCAGCAGACAGGACAGGGGGGTTGGCTACGAGCAGTACTTC. The chain recombines TRBV4-2 with TRBJ2-7; 10 bases agree with TRBD1. CDR1 and CDR2 (germline): LGHNA, YNFKEQ. The CDR3 sequence is 15 residues long. V dropped 6 bases and J dropped 3; count of bases not matched to a gene: 8.